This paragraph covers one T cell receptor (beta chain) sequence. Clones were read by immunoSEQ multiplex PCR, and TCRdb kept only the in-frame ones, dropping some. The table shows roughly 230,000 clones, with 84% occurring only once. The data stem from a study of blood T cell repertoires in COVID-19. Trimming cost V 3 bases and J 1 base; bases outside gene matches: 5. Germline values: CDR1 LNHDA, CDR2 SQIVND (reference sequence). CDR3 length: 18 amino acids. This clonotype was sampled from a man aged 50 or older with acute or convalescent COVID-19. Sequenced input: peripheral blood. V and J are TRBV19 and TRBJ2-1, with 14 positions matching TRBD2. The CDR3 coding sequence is TGTGCCAGTAGTATTGGACTAGCGGGGGGCGCATCCTACAATGAGCAGTTCTTC. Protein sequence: CASSIGLAGGASYNEQFF.